This entry concerns a single T cell receptor beta chain. V lost 5 bases, J lost 2 bases, and 16 bases lay in between. The CDR3 spans 15 residues. Germline CDR1 and CDR2: SGHTA and FQGNSA. Profiled with immunoSEQ multiplex PCR; TCRdb holds only in-frame clones, not every one. This table holds about 730,000 clones, roughly two thirds found once. The data are from a study of shared clonotypes between healthy human individuals. The sample comprised memory CD4+ T cells sorted from blood. The sample's subset: CD45RA-negative fraction. This chain links TRBV7-2 with TRBJ2-7; D is possibly TRBD1 or TRBD2 (5 bases each). The clonotype comes from a woman aged 25 to 45 in good health. The CDR3 sequence is CASSRSRDHPYEQYF. CDR3 nucleotides: TGTGCCAGCAGCCGTTCCCGGGACCACCCCTACGAGCAGTACTTC.